This T cell receptor (beta chain) stems from a study of chemoradiotherapy in HPV16-positive cancers. Study-level background: Candidate HPV-specific T-cell clones and common TCR motifs came from functional assays in a couple of HPV16-positive patients. Study results and caveats: In HPV16-positive patients, HPV-responsive T-cell expansion tracked better recurrence-free survival. The functional HPV-specific definition rests on just a couple of HPV16-positive patients.

Repertoires were sampled repeatedly during chemoradiotherapy. The assay was immunoSEQ multiplex PCR, and TCRdb's table has in-frame clones only and misses some. The top ten clones hold under 5.5% of a sample with about 20,000 clones, around 88% of them seen once. In regard to this clone: Its target is not known.

The V and J ends lost 6 bases and 2 bases respectively, with 12 bases between them. CDR3 size: 14 residues. Germline V CDR1 and CDR2: MNHEY, SVGAGI. The receptor comes from a human donor with HPV-associated anogenital cancer. The sequenced sample was blood, obtained from a patient who underwent chemoradiotherapy. The chain combines TRBV6-5 with TRBJ2-3; D tentatively fits TRBD1 or TRBD2 (6 bases each). The CDR3 here is CASRPGAATDTQYF. The CDR3 coding sequence is TGTGCCAGCAGACCGGGGGCGGCCACAGATACGCAGTATTTT.